The T cell receptor beta chain under discussion was sequenced for a study of metastatic and nonmetastatic thyroid tumors. Turning to the study itself: Comparative analysis of repertoires was undertaken across blood and tumor or nodule tissue obtained from malignant and benign thyroid patients. Study-wide points: It was reportedly found that TCR beta diversity was significantly higher in malignant thyroid tumors than in benign nodules, a difference seen in both blood and tumor samples.

Treatment of any kind had been given to no patient before thyroid surgery. In the original processing: CDR3 was compared across clinicopathological groups, and the resulting differences were used to build a distant-metastasis classifier for papillary thyroid cancer. MiXCR was used by TCRdb to re-call the PCR reads. V and J calls and clone size were set by TCRdb, not the authors. This table holds 37,000 or so clones, approximately 18% found once. V was pared by 8 bases and J by 0 bases, with 15 bases between. The CDR3 length is 15 residues. Germline V gene data show CDR1 as SGHAT and CDR2 as FQNNGV. As concerns this clone: Antigen: not known.

The chain couples TRBV11-2 to TRBJ2-3; possible D gene TRBD2, 6 bases. This sequence was found in a male donor with papillary thyroid cancer or a benign thyroid nodule (not recorded which). Some clones in this sample may be carry-over from other donors' samples. Sequences were obtained from blood. The CDR3 reads CASGGVVRSTDTQYF. The CDR3 DNA is TGTGCCAGCGGCGGGGTTGTACGTAGCACAGATACGCAGTATTTT.